These 22 T cell receptor beta chains came from one sample sequenced in a study of blood T cell repertoires in COVID-19. TCRdb's table, derived via immunoSEQ multiplex PCR, lists solely in-frame clones and lacks some. Here the sample spans 190,000 or so clones, approximately 86% being singletons. Material: peripheral blood. Every receptor here comes from a man in his forties with active or convalescent COVID-19.

The V call is TRBV4-2, the J call TRBJ1-1; TRBD1 is a possible D gene (5 bases). CDR3 size: 17 residues. Trimming removed 4 bases at V and 3 bases at J, with 21 bases between. CDR1 and CDR2 (germline): LGHNA, YNFKEQ. CDR3 in DNA: TGTGCCAGCAGCCCCAGACTACAGGCTCGGAGGGACACTGAAGCTTTCTTT. Its translation is CASSPRLQARRDTEAFF.

V is TRBV5-1 and J is TRBJ2-7; maybe TRBD2 (6 bases). V lost 3 bases, J lost 0 bases, and 10 bases lay in between. The CDR3 totals 14 residues. Germline CDR1 reads SGHRS; CDR2 reads YFSETQ. The CDR3 nucleotides read TGCGCCAGCAGCTCCCGGGACTTCTCCTACGAGCAGTACTTC. Residues: CASSSRDFSYEQYF.

The rearrangement joins TRBV12-5 to TRBJ1-2; weak D call: TRBD1 (5 bases). Trimming cost V 5 bases and J 5 bases, with 9 bases left between them. CDR1 LGHNT and CDR2 FRNRAP come from the germline V gene. The CDR3 sequence is 12 residues long. This chain's CDR3 is CASGQDSYGYTF. In DNA, the CDR3 is TGTGCTAGTGGTCAAGACAGTTATGGCTACACCTTC.

This rearrangement joins TRBV14 to TRBJ2-5, with 10 bases matching TRBD2. Looked up from germline, CDR1 is SGHDN and CDR2 is FVKESK. This CDR3 has 17 amino acids. J was trimmed by 2 bases and V by 3 bases; bases with no gene match: 9. The chain's CDR3 is CASSHEVAGGRQETQYF. The DNA for the CDR3 is TGTGCCAGCAGCCATGAGGTAGCGGGGGGCCGACAAGAGACCCAGTACTTC. The entire variable domain, with the rest obtained from reference TRBV14 and TRBJ2-5, is as follows: EAGVTQFPSHSVIEKGQTVTLRCDPISGHDNLYWYRRVMGKEIKFLLHFVKESKQDESGMPNNRFLAERTGGTYSTLKVQPAELEDSGVYFCASSHEVAGGRQETQYFGPGTRLLVL.

V and J are TRBV9 and TRBJ1-3; D not resolved. V lost 0 bases and J 6 bases, leaving 13 bases between the germline ends. Germline V gene lookup returns CDR1 SGDLS and CDR2 YYNGEE. There are 15 residues in the CDR3. CDR3 amino acids: CASSVGTAPVNTIYF. Here the CDR3 DNA reads TGTGCCAGCAGCGTAGGGACTGCCCCTGTAAACACCATATATTTT.

This chain links TRBV27 with TRBJ1-5; 9 bases are a match to TRBD1. The germline V gene encodes CDR1 MNHEY and CDR2 SMNVEV (reference sequence). The trim removed 4 bases at V and 1 base at J, leaving 5 bases unmatched. The CDR3 has 16 residues. This CDR3 is CASSSGTGSSNQPQHF. Written as DNA, the CDR3 is TGTGCCAGCAGTTCCGGGACAGGGTCGAGCAATCAGCCCCAGCATTTT.

The V call is TRBV18, the J call TRBJ1-1; TRBD1 is a possible D gene (6 bases). Trimming cost V 4 bases and J 5 bases, with 17 bases left between them. CDR3 size: 15 residues. Looked up from germline, CDR1 is KGHSH and CDR2 is LQKENI. CDR3 sequence: CASSLPGSDRTEAFF. The CDR3 nucleotides are TGTGCCAGCTCACTACCGGGATCGGACAGAACTGAAGCTTTCTTT.

The chain is built from TRBV7-2 and TRBJ2-2; TRBD1 matches 10 bases. Germline V gene sequence: CDR1 SGHTA, CDR2 FQGNSA. The V gene end was trimmed by 0 bases and the J gene end by 6 bases; junction bases not matched to a gene: 4. The CDR3 runs 16 residues. In DNA, the CDR3 is TGTGCCAGCAGCTTAGCCGGGACAGGGGTCCCCGGGGAGCTGTTTTTT. This sequence encodes CASSLAGTGVPGELFF.

This chain links TRBV11-2 with TRBJ1-1; possibly TRBD1 for D (5 bases). V lost 2 bases and J 4 bases, leaving 20 bases between the germline ends. Germline lookup yields CDR1 SGHAT and CDR2 FQNNGV. The CDR3 loop spans 17 amino acids. CDR3 loop: CASSLNTAAGQGTEAFF. As DNA, the CDR3 is TGTGCCAGCAGCTTAAATACGGCTGCGGGGCAGGGCACTGAAGCTTTCTTT.

The genes are TRBV7-3 and TRBJ1-6, with 11 nucleotides matching TRBD1. The junction had 3 bases not matched to a gene; V was cut back by 5 bases and J by 9 bases. The CDR3 consists of 14 residues. Looked up from germline, CDR1 is SGHTA and CDR2 is FQGTGA. CDR3 loop: CASSRTGGSSPLHF. The CDR3 nucleotides are TGTGCCAGCAGCCGGACAGGGGGCAGTTCACCCCTCCACTTT. The complete variable domain, with remaining parts taken from reference TRBV7-3 and TRBJ1-6, reads GAGVSQTPSNKVTEKGKYVELRCDPISGHTALYWYRQSLGQGPEFLIYFQGTGAADDSGLPNDRFFAVRPEGSVSTLKIQRTERGDSAVYLCASSRTGGSSPLHFGNGTRLTVT.

This chain links TRBV5-1 with TRBJ1-1; TRBD1 agrees at 7 bases. Germline loops: CDR1 SGHRS, CDR2 YFSETQ. The CDR3 has 15 residues. After removal of 0 bases from V and 2 bases from J, the junction contained 4 bases not matched to a gene. CDR3 loop: CASSLGGTVNTEAFF. CDR3 nucleotide sequence: TGCGCCAGCAGCTTGGGAGGGACAGTAAACACTGAAGCTTTCTTT.

CDR3 sequence reads: CASSEDRYGNQPQHF. CDR3 DNA: TGTGCCAGCAGTGAAGACAGGTACGGGAATCAGCCCCAGCATTTT. This chain joins TRBV6-1 and TRBJ1-5, with D possibly matching TRBD1 (5 bases). The CDR3 is 15 residues long. Trimming stripped 1 base from V and 4 bases from J, with 11 bases between. Germline lookup yields CDR1 MNHNS and CDR2 SASEGT.

This chain links TRBV5-4 with TRBJ1-4, with D perhaps matching TRBD1 (6 bases). The CDR3 spans 16 residues. The V gene's germline CDR1 is SGHNT and CDR2 YYREEE (reference sequence). V shed 4 bases and J shed 3 bases, with 16 bases lying between them. The CDR3 DNA sequence: TGTGCCAGCAGCAGGTCCCCGGACAGTTCTAATGAAAAACTGTTTTTT. Its translation: CASSRSPDSSNEKLFF.

The chain joins TRBV10-2 to TRBJ1-6; D remains ambiguous. Germline lookup yields CDR1 WSHSY and CDR2 SAAADI. Trimming left V 2 bases short and J 0 bases short, with 8 bases between. This CDR3 is built from 16 residues. This CDR3 is CASSEGRLSYNSPLHF. The DNA of the CDR3 is TGCGCCAGCAGTGAGGGCAGGCTCTCCTATAATTCACCCCTCCACTTT.

The rearrangement uses TRBV11-3 and TRBJ1-1; D remains unclear. This CDR3 comprises 15 residues. Germline values: CDR1 SGHNT, CDR2 YENEEA. V was clipped by 7 bases and J by 0 bases, with 15 bases between them. CDR3 protein: CASIPAGGLNTEAFF. CDR3 in DNA: TGTGCCAGCATCCCAGCCGGTGGGCTGAACACTGAAGCTTTCTTT.

V and J are TRBV14 and TRBJ1-2; D gene ambiguous. V lost 2 bases and J 6 bases, leaving 7 bases between the germline ends. The CDR3 extends over 12 amino acids. Germline assignment: CDR1 SGHDN and CDR2 FVKESK. The CDR3 nucleotides are TGTGCCAGCAGCCAATCCCCCGATGGCTACACCTTC. This gives the protein CASSQSPDGYTF. Combining the CDR3 with reference TRBV14 and TRBJ1-2 gives the whole variable domain EAGVTQFPSHSVIEKGQTVTLRCDPISGHDNLYWYRRVMGKEIKFLLHFVKESKQDESGMPNNRFLAERTGGTYSTLKVQPAELEDSGVYFCASSQSPDGYTFGSGTRLTVV.

For the CDR3, the DNA is TGTGCCAGTAGTAGGTCGGGTCCCCAGCCCCAGCATTTT. Translation: CASSRSGPQPQHF. This rearrangement joins TRBV19 to TRBJ1-5; D not certain. The CDR3 runs 13 residues. CDR1 and CDR2 from the germline V gene are LNHDA and SQIVND (reference sequence). V gave up 4 bases and J gave up 7 bases, with 11 bases separating them.

The V gene is TRBV19, the J gene TRBJ1-5; 9 bases map to TRBD1. The CDR3 loop spans 16 amino acids. Germline trimming cut 5 bases from V and 5 bases from J; bases unmatched to any gene: 10. CDR1 is LNHDA, CDR2 SQIVND, per germline (reference sequence). CDR3 nucleotide sequence: TGTGCCAGTAGTTTACAAGGACAGGGGTTGTATCAGCCCCAGCATTTT. The encoded protein is CASSLQGQGLYQPQHF.

This clone was detected once. The rearrangement links TRBV29-1 to TRBJ2-1; 7 positions match TRBD2. The V gene end was trimmed by 1 base and the J gene end by 3 bases; junction bases not matched to a gene: 6. Germline CDR1 is SQVTM and CDR2 is ANQGSEA. There are 15 residues in the CDR3. As DNA, the CDR3 is TGCAGCGTTGAAGGACTAGCTCATGACTACAATGAGCAGTTCTTC. Amino acid sequence: CSVEGLAHDYNEQFF.

The chain is built from TRBV7-2 and TRBJ1-5; D is unresolved. The germline CDR1 and CDR2 sequences are SGHTA and FQGNSA. Trimming stripped 3 bases from V and 1 base from J, with 7 bases between. This CDR3 spans 14 amino acids. This CDR3 is CASSFHLSNQPQHF. CDR3 sequence (DNA): TGTGCCAGCAGCTTCCATCTAAGCAATCAGCCCCAGCATTTT. The whole variable domain, remainder taken from reference TRBV7-2 and TRBJ1-5, is GAGVSQSPSNKVTEKGKDVELRCDPISGHTALYWYRQSLGQGLEFLIYFQGNSAPDKSGLPSDRFSAERTGGSVSTLTIQRTQQEDSAVYLCASSFHLSNQPQHFGDGTRLSIL.

This clone was seen a few times. This sample includes further DNA sequences coding for the same CDR3. The chain is built from TRBV9 and TRBJ1-3; a weak D match, TRBD1 (5 bases). V was clipped by 2 bases and J by 2 bases, with 11 bases between them. The CDR3 spans 15 residues. The germline V gene has CDR1 SGDLS and CDR2 YYNGEE. CDR3 bases: TGTGCCAGCAGCGTTACAGGAGTAGCTGGAAACACCATATATTTT. Amino acid sequence: CASSVTGVAGNTIYF.

This chain connects TRBV27 to TRBJ1-4; 8 positions agree with TRBD1. The CDR3 has 17 amino acids. Germline V gene sequence: CDR1 MNHEY, CDR2 SMNVEV (reference sequence). J gave up 4 bases and V 6 bases, and 13 bases lay outside the gene matches. The CDR3 reads CASSHGPGQVFNEKLFF. CDR3 coding DNA: TGTGCCAGCAGCCACGGACCGGGACAGGTTTTTAATGAAAAACTGTTTTTT.